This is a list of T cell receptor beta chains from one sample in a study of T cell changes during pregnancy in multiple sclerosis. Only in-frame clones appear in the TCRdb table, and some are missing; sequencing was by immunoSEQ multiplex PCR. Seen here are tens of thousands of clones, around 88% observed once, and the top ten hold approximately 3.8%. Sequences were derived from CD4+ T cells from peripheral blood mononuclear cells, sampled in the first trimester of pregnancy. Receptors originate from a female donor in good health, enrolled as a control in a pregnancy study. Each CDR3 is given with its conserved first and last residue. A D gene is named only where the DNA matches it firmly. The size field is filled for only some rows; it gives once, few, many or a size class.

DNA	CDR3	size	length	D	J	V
TGCAGTGAGGCGCGGGACAATGAGCAGTTCTTC	CSEARDNEQFF	NA	11	NA	TRBJ2-1	TRBV20-1
TGCAGCGTTGAAGGGGGGGCCGGGGAGCTGTTTTTT	CSVEGGAGELFF	NA	12	NA	TRBJ2-2	TRBV29-1
TGCAGCGCTGGCGCACCGGGACAAGAAGCTTTCTTT	CSAGAPGQEAFF	NA	12	NA	TRBJ1-1	TRBV29-1
TGTGCCAGCATCCCGCTAGGGAGCAGAAAGGAGACCCAGTACTTC	CASIPLGSRKETQYF	NA	15	NA	TRBJ2-5	TRBV28
TGTGCCAGCAGACTGGGGGGTTCCACTGAAGCTTTCTTT	CASRLGGSTEAFF	NA	13	NA	TRBJ1-1	TRBV14
TGCGCCAGCAGCCCGATCCTGGGGCAGGGGTCCTATAATTCACCCCTCCACTTT	CASSPILGQGSYNSPLHF	NA	18	NA	TRBJ1-6	TRBV4-1
TGTGCCAGCAGATCCGGGACAGGCTTAAATCAGCCCCAGCATTTT	CASRSGTGLNQPQHF	once	15	TRBD1	TRBJ1-5	TRBV6-6
TGTGCCAGCCTAACAGGAGACTCGAGCTCTGGGGCCAACGTCCTGACTTTC	CASLTGDSSSGANVLTF	NA	17	NA	TRBJ2-6	TRBV6-4
TGTGCCAGCAGCTCGTGGGTGTCGGGGAGGGAGACCCAGTACTTC	CASSSWVSGRETQYF	NA	15	NA	TRBJ2-5	TRBV5-6
TGTGCCAGCAGTGCCCGGGACAGGGGGTACAATCAGCCCCAGCATTTT	CASSARDRGYNQPQHF	NA	16	TRBD1	TRBJ1-5	TRBV6-6